The rows below give T cell receptor beta chains drawn from one sample of a study of shared clonotypes between healthy human individuals. Sequencing used immunoSEQ multiplex PCR; TCRdb keeps in-frame clones, though not all of them. The sample has about 2,100,000 clones, about 93% seen once. Sequences were obtained from naive CD8+ T cells from PBMCs. The receptors come from a man between 18 and 29 years old in good health. Some clones in this sample may be carry-over from other donors' samples. Each CDR3 is given with its conserved first and last residue. D genes are given only for firm matches. The size entry is marked missing in some rows and otherwise reads once, few, many or a size class.

D	V	J	size	DNA	CDR3
TRBD2	TRBV6-6	TRBJ2-7	NA	TGTGCCAGCAGTTACTCGGCTAGCGGGAGCTACGAGCAGTACTTC	CASSYSASGSYEQYF
NA	TRBV27	TRBJ1-5	NA	TGTGCCAGCAGTACTCTGGGGGGAGGGTTGACTCAGCCCCAGCATTTT	CASSTLGGGLTQPQHF
TRBD1	TRBV11-2	TRBJ2-7	NA	TGTGCCAGCAGCCTCGGGACAGGGGAAGTTTACGAGCAGTACTTC	CASSLGTGEVYEQYF
NA	TRBV21-1	TRBJ2-1	once	TGTGCCAGCAGCAAAGAGAGTAGCGGGAAATACAATGAGCAGTTCTTC	CASSKESSGKYNEQFF
TRBD2	TRBV5-1	TRBJ2-5	NA	TGCGCCAGCAGGCCCAGTCGGGGGGAAAAAGAGACCCAGTACTTC	CASRPSRGEKETQYF
TRBD1	TRBV11-2	TRBJ1-2	NA	TGTGCCAGCAGCTTTTTTTTGGGACAGGGGTATGGCTACACCTTC	CASSFFLGQGYGYTF
NA	TRBV5-5	TRBJ2-7	NA	TGTGCCAGCAGCGCGGAGAGGGGAAACTACGAGCAGTACTTC	CASSAERGNYEQYF
NA	TRBV27	TRBJ2-3	NA	TGTGCCAGCAGTTTACCCGACAGCACAGATACGCAGTATTTT	CASSLPDSTDTQYF
NA	TRBV7-9	TRBJ2-2	NA	TGTGCCAGCAGCCCCCCGCCACCCCTGCAAAACACCGGGGAGCTGTTTTTT	CASSPPPPLQNTGELFF
NA	TRBV10-3	TRBJ1-2	NA	TGTGCCACAGGGGAGGTGGAAGATGGCTACACCTTC	CATGEVEDGYTF
TRBD1	TRBV27	TRBJ1-4	once	TGTGCCAGCACCACTAGGCGGGACAGCAATGAAAAACTGTTTTTT	CASTTRRDSNEKLFF
NA	TRBV7-2	TRBJ2-7	once	TGTGCCAGCAGCGTTCTATCTGGGAGAGCGATCTACGAGCAGTACTTC	CASSVLSGRAIYEQYF
TRBD2	TRBV28	TRBJ2-1	once	TGTGCCAGCAGTTTGGGGACTAGCGGGAGAAATGAGCAGTTCTTC	CASSLGTSGRNEQFF
NA	TRBV7-9	TRBJ1-1	NA	TGTGCCAGCAGCTTAGTTCCGGGGATGAACACTGAAGCTTTCTTT	CASSLVPGMNTEAFF
NA	TRBV27	TRBJ1-5	NA	TGTGCCAGCAGTTTATTAGGGGCAGTGGATAGCAATCAGCCCCAGCATTTT	CASSLLGAVDSNQPQHF
TRBD1	TRBV4-1	TRBJ2-3	NA	TGCGCCAGCAGCCAAAGACGAGGGGGCCGGGGAGATACGCAGTATTTT	CASSQRRGGRGDTQYF
TRBD2	TRBV11-2	TRBJ2-7	NA	TGTGCCAGCAGCGCCCGGAGGGCGGGAGAAGTGTACGAGCAGTACTTC	CASSARRAGEVYEQYF
NA	TRBV9	TRBJ2-3	NA	TGTGCCAGCAGCGTAGGCGGCAGCACAGATACGCAGTATTTT	CASSVGGSTDTQYF
NA	TRBV7-9	TRBJ1-4	NA	TGTGCCAGCAGCTTAGCGTACCGTTCAGAAACTAATGAAAAACTGTTTTTT	CASSLAYRSETNEKLFF
NA	TRBV9	TRBJ1-1	NA	TGTGCCAGCAGCCCGTATTCCGGGAACACTGAAGCTTTCTTT	CASSPYSGNTEAFF
NA	TRBV7-9	TRBJ2-7	NA	TGTGCCACACAAACGGGAGCATCCTACGAGCAGTACTTC	CATQTGASYEQYF
NA	TRBV15	TRBJ2-3	NA	TGTGCCACCAGCAGAGATCTGAACTGGGCTAGCACAGATACGCAGTATTTT	CATSRDLNWASTDTQYF
TRBD2	TRBV5-1	TRBJ2-7	NA	TGCGCCAGCAGCTTGAGCGGGAGGGCCTGGGACGACGAGCAGTACTTC	CASSLSGRAWDDEQYF
NA	TRBV28	TRBJ2-5	once	TGTGCCAGCAGTTTTGGAACAGCCCAAGAGACCCAGTACTTC	CASSFGTAQETQYF
TRBD2	TRBV4-1	TRBJ2-1	NA	TGCGCCAGCAGCCAAGATTTGGCGGGAGGCCTGGTGGCGGAGTTCTTC	CASSQDLAGGLVAEFF
TRBD1	TRBV6-1	TRBJ2-7	NA	TGTGCCAGCAAGACGTTCCCGGGACAGGGATACGAGCAGTACTTC	CASKTFPGQGYEQYF
NA	TRBV5-1	TRBJ1-1	NA	TGCGCCAGCAGCTTGCTCCAACAGGGGAACACTGAAGCTTTCTTT	CASSLLQQGNTEAFF
TRBD2	TRBV27	TRBJ2-1	NA	TGTGCCAGCAGTTTTAGCGGGAGTGGCTACAATGAGCAGTTCTTC	CASSFSGSGYNEQFF
TRBD1	TRBV10-2	TRBJ2-7	NA	TGCGCCAGCAGTACGGGGGTGACAGGGGGCCAGGAAGAGCAGTACTTC	CASSTGVTGGQEEQYF
TRBD1	TRBV7-6	TRBJ2-2	NA	TGTGCCAGCAGCGAGGGACAGGGGGTGGGTCAAGAGCTGTTTTTT	CASSEGQGVGQELFF
NA	TRBV19	TRBJ1-2	once	TGTGCCAGTAGAAAAATGGGCGCACCAGCTAACTATGGCTACACCTTC	CASRKMGAPANYGYTF
NA	TRBV5-1	TRBJ2-3	NA	TGCGCCAGCAGCTTGATCACAGATACGCAGTATTTT	CASSLITDTQYF
NA	TRBV15	TRBJ2-1	NA	TGTGCCACCAGCAGAGAAAGGACTCTCTCCTACAATGAGCAGTTCTTC	CATSRERTLSYNEQFF
NA	TRBV4-1	TRBJ1-5	NA	TGCGCCAGCAGCCGGAATACAGGTTCCAATCAGCCCCAGCATTTT	CASSRNTGSNQPQHF
TRBD1	TRBV6-5	TRBJ1-2	NA	TGTGCCAGCAGTTACACAGGGGCCAACTATGGCTACACCTTC	CASSYTGANYGYTF
TRBD2	TRBV27	TRBJ2-2	NA	TGTGCCAGCAGTTTATCTCCCGGACTAGTCTACACCGGGGAGCTGTTTTTT	CASSLSPGLVYTGELFF
NA	TRBV5-6	TRBJ2-5	NA	TGTGCCAGCAGCTCCGCGATGTACTACCAAGAGACCCAGTACTTC	CASSSAMYYQETQYF
NA	TRBV30	TRBJ1-3	NA	TGTGCCTGGAGGGGCGACAAAAGTCCTGGAAACACCATATATTTT	CAWRGDKSPGNTIYF
NA	TRBV27	TRBJ1-5	NA	TGTGCCAGCAGTTCCCGTAGTTCTGAACAGCCCCAGCATTTT	CASSSRSSEQPQHF
TRBD1	TRBV27	TRBJ2-5	NA	TGTGCCAGCAGTGTATACAGGGGGCTAAAAGAGACCCAGTACTTC	CASSVYRGLKETQYF